Following are 21 T cell receptor beta chains from one sample sequenced in a study of blood T cell repertoires in COVID-19. Clones were sequenced by immunoSEQ multiplex PCR, and TCRdb holds only the in-frame ones, with some missing. This table holds about 74,000 clones, 78% found once. Sample: peripheral blood. These receptors all come from a human donor in a cohort sampled during active COVID-19.

The V call is TRBV28, the J call TRBJ1-6; a weak D match, TRBD1 (5 bases). Germline CDR1 and CDR2: MDHEN and SYDVKM. V lost 8 bases and J 4 bases, leaving 9 bases between the germline ends. The CDR3 sequence is 13 residues long. This CDR3 is CASAGMYNSPLHF. CDR3 coding DNA: TGTGCCAGCGCAGGGATGTATAATTCACCCCTCCACTTT.

The rearrangement links TRBV10-1 to TRBJ2-7; 7 positions agree with TRBD2. V dropped 5 bases and J dropped 3; count of bases not matched to a gene: 7. Germline V gene lookup returns CDR1 WNHNN and CDR2 SYGVQD (reference sequence). This CDR3 region has 14 residues. CDR3 residues: CASSNTGTIYEQYF. The CDR3 bases are TGCGCCAGCAGTAATACCGGGACTATCTACGAGCAGTACTTC.

This clone was detected only once. The chain employs TRBV21-1 and TRBJ1-1. TRBV21-1 has pseudogene status. The CDR3 is made up of 14 amino acids. The CDR3 is CASSHRLTNTEAFF. The CDR3 DNA is TGTGCCAGCAGCCACCGACTGACGAACACTGAAGCTTTCTTT.

The chain has TRBV28 and TRBJ2-3; 12 nucleotides align to TRBD2. The V gene end was trimmed by 5 bases and the J gene end by 0 bases; junction bases not matched to a gene: 9. From germline, CDR1 is MDHEN and CDR2 SYDVKM. This CDR3 has 18 amino acids. The CDR3 region has the DNA TGTGCCAGCAGTCCAACGGGACTAGCGGGTTCTAGCACAGATACGCAGTATTTT. This sequence encodes CASSPTGLAGSSTDTQYF.

The chain recombines TRBV19 with TRBJ1-1, with D possibly TRBD1 on 6 matching bases. Trimming pared 6 bases from V and 1 base from J, leaving 15 bases between. Germline CDR1 LNHDA, CDR2 SQIVND (reference sequence). CDR3 length equals 15 residues. The CDR3 spells CASRTRGNKNTEAFF. Written as DNA, the CDR3 is TGTGCCAGTAGAACCAGGGGCAACAAGAACACTGAAGCTTTCTTT.

J is TRBJ1-5 and V is TRBV7-9; D gene uncertain. The CDR3 length is 12 residues. V lost 6 bases and J lost 9, with 12 bases in between. Germline CDR1 and CDR2: SEHNR and FQNEAQ (reference sequence). CDR3 in amino acids: CASRTGVGPQHF. The CDR3 nucleotides read TGTGCCAGCAGAACGGGTGTCGGGCCCCAGCATTTT. Complete variable domain (other parts from reference TRBV7-9 and TRBJ1-5): DTGVSQNPRHKITKRGQNVTFRCDPISEHNRLYWYRQTLGQGPEFLTYFQNEAQLEKSRLLSDRFSAERPKGSFSTLEIQRTEQGDSAMYLCASRTGVGPQHFGDGTRLSIL.

The chain links TRBV30 to TRBJ1-1; 7 nucleotides match TRBD1. V was pared by 5 bases and J by 6 bases, with 6 bases of the junction left unmatched. The CDR3 contains 12 residues. Germline V gives CDR1 GTSNPN, CDR2 SVGIG (reference sequence). CDR3 amino acids: CAWSQTGPEAFF. CDR3 DNA: TGTGCCTGGTCTCAGACAGGGCCTGAAGCTTTCTTT.

This clone came up once. Its ends do not fully match the called genes, so a read error is possible. The chain uses TRBV5-1 and TRBJ2-5, with D perhaps matching TRBD1 (6 bases). In germline, CDR1 is SGHRS, CDR2 YFSETQ. The CDR3 runs 14 residues. In DNA form, the CDR3 reads TGCGCCAGCAGCTTGGAAGGGGGACAAGCGACCCAGTACTTC. This encodes CASSLEGGQATQYF.

J is TRBJ2-3 and V is TRBV19; 11 bases match TRBD2. The CDR3 spans 16 residues. Per germline, CDR1 LNHDA and CDR2 SQIVND (reference sequence). With V trimmed by 5 bases and J by 0 bases, 4 bases remained unmatched. CDR3 in DNA: TGTGCCAGTAGTGGGGGACTAGCGGTTAGCACAGATACGCAGTATTTT. It is translated as CASSGGLAVSTDTQYF.

The J gene is TRBJ2-7, the V gene TRBV5-4, with D possibly matching TRBD2 (5 bases). V lost 0 bases and J 3 bases, leaving 13 bases between the germline ends. The CDR3 runs 15 residues. From germline, CDR1 is SGHNT and CDR2 YYREEE (reference sequence). CDR3 DNA: TGTGCCAGCAGCTTGGGAGGGATTCCAGGCTACGAGCAGTACTTC. Translated, it gives CASSLGGIPGYEQYF.

The chain joins TRBV5-1 to TRBJ2-3, with D maybe TRBD2 (5 bases). V shed 2 bases and J shed 2 bases, with 9 bases lying between them. The CDR3 extends over 14 amino acids. The V gene's germline CDR1 is SGHRS and CDR2 YFSETQ. CDR3 nucleotides: TGCGCCAGCAGCTTCGGGAAACCCACAGATACGCAGTATTTT. It translates to CASSFGKPTDTQYF.

V usage is TRBV11-1 and J usage is TRBJ2-2; 8 bases are a match to TRBD1. The V segment lost 3 bases and the J segment 4 bases; nucleotides outside the gene matches: 4. Germline-derived CDR1 and CDR2 are SGHAT and FQDESV (reference sequence). The CDR3 is 15 residues long. The CDR3 nucleotides are TGTGCCAGCAGCTTGGGACAGGACCTCACCGGGGAGCTGTTTTTT. This sequence encodes CASSLGQDLTGELFF. Full variable domain (rest looked up from reference TRBV11-1 and TRBJ2-2): EAEVAQSPRYKITEKSQAVAFWCDPISGHATLYWYRQILGQGPELLVQFQDESVVDDSQLPKDRFSAERLKGVDSTLKIQPAELGDSAMYLCASSLGQDLTGELFFGEGSRLTVL.

The J gene is TRBJ1-2, the V gene TRBV5-1; 10 bases map to TRBD1. V shed 4 bases and J 3 bases; nucleotides not matched to a gene: 3. There are 14 residues in the CDR3. From germline, CDR1 is SGHRS and CDR2 YFSETQ. The CDR3 here is CASSLDRGDYGYTF. DNA of the CDR3: TGCGCCAGCAGCCTGGACAGGGGGGACTATGGCTACACCTTC.

The rearrangement links TRBV5-1 to TRBJ1-1; unclear D gene. Germline V gene sequence: CDR1 SGHRS, CDR2 YFSETQ. V was cut by 0 bases and J by 5 bases, with 11 bases left in between. The CDR3 sequence is 14 residues long. CDR3 sequence: CASSLERPGTEAFF. The CDR3 DNA is TGCGCCAGCAGCTTGGAGAGACCGGGGACTGAAGCTTTCTTT. Full variable domain (rest looked up from reference TRBV5-1 and TRBJ1-1): KAGVTQTPRYLIKTRGQQVTLSCSPISGHRSVSWYQQTPGQGLQFLFEYFSETQRNKGNFPGRFSGRQFSNSRSEMNVSTLELGDSALYLCASSLERPGTEAFFGQGTRLTVV.

This rearrangement joins TRBV6-5 to TRBJ1-1, with a tentative D call TRBD1 (5 bases). V was shortened by 4 bases and J by 6 bases, with 15 bases between the two germline ends. In germline, CDR1 is MNHEY, CDR2 SVGAGI. The CDR3 runs 14 residues. The CDR3 bases are TGTGCCAGCAGTTTAGTGGGGGGGTATCCTGAAGCTTTCTTT. It encodes CASSLVGGYPEAFF.

The gene calls are TRBV7-9 and TRBJ1-3; possibly TRBD1 for D (5 bases). Germline CDR1 reads SEHNR; CDR2 reads FQNEAQ (reference sequence). The V end was cut by 5 bases, the J end by 0 bases, with 17 bases between. This CDR3 region has 17 residues. The CDR3 DNA is TGTGCCAGCAGCCGCTACCAATTTCAGGGCTCTGGAAACACCATATATTTT. Translated, it gives CASSRYQFQGSGNTIYF.

V and J are TRBV5-1 and TRBJ2-7; 11 bases map to TRBD2. CDR1 and CDR2 from the germline V gene are SGHRS and YFSETQ. V lost 0 bases, J lost 7 bases, and 3 bases stayed unmatched. The CDR3 is 14 residues long. The chain's CDR3 is CASSLGRLAGEQYF. The CDR3, as DNA: TGCGCCAGCAGCTTGGGCAGACTAGCGGGGGAGCAGTACTTC.

V gene TRBV11-2 combines with J gene TRBJ2-6; weak D call: TRBD2 (7 bases). CDR1 is SGHAT, CDR2 FQNNGV, per germline. The CDR3 is made up of 15 amino acids. V dropped 7 bases and J dropped 4 bases, with 14 bases sitting between them. This CDR3 reads CASTSRGAGANVLTF. The CDR3 nucleotides are TGTGCCAGCACCTCCCGGGGGGCCGGGGCCAACGTCCTGACTTTC.

The chain employs TRBV21-1 and TRBJ1-5; the table's TRBD1 call for D was not verified on the DNA. TRBV21-1 is deemed a pseudogene. The CDR3 loop spans 20 amino acids. The DNA for the CDR3 is TGTGCCAGCAGCAAAGCGAGGTCGGACAGGGGGCGGGATAGCAATCAGCCCCAGCATTTT. It codes for CASSKARSDRGRDSNQPQHF.

V gene TRBV27 combines with J gene TRBJ2-7; TRBD1 matches 7 bases. This CDR3 is built from 16 residues. CDR1 is MNHEY and CDR2 is SMNVEV in the germline V gene (reference sequence). Trimming at V came to 5 bases and at J to 2 bases, leaving 12 bases not matched to a gene. CDR3 region: CASSPDRTGVPYEQYF. The CDR3 nucleotides are TGTGCCAGCAGTCCCGACCGGACAGGCGTTCCCTACGAGCAGTACTTC.

This clone was recorded only once. The chain links TRBV29-1 to TRBJ2-7, with D possibly being TRBD2 (5 bases). Germline assignment: CDR1 SQVTM and CDR2 ANQGSEA. The CDR3 has 15 amino acids. Trimming pared 0 bases from V and 2 bases from J, leaving 14 bases between. The CDR3 protein is CSVEDRTESPYEQYF. In nucleotides, the CDR3 is TGCAGCGTTGAAGATCGGACTGAGTCCCCCTACGAGCAGTACTTC.